This T cell receptor beta chain was recovered during a study of post-analysis software for immune sequencing data. Notes on the study in general: The study found TRBV5-6, TRBV5-1 and TRBV20-1 among a handful of TRBV segments more frequent in patients than controls. People with multiple sclerosis had a significantly lower normalized Chao1 diversity than controls did.

Comment on this clonotype: The antigen is not known.

The CDR3 length is 18 residues. Germline V gives CDR1 MNHEY, CDR2 SMNVEV (reference sequence). Unique molecular identifiers were carried by the TCR beta cDNA libraries. From around 0.96 to 9.9 million T cells, hundreds of thousands of cDNA molecules were obtained. TCRdb independently ran MiXCR on the PCR reads; one entry per CDR3 protein. This sample has more than 500,000 distinct CDR3 sequences; roughly 34% occur once, and the top ten carry approximately 5.4%. The sequence came from a girl under 18 with multiple sclerosis. The sequencing sample was made of blood. The chain is built from TRBV27 and TRBJ2-4; the D is unclear. The J call may not be correct, given that the DNA end is closer to TRBJ2-7. The CDR3 DNA follows: TGTGCCAGCAGTTTATCGGGCCAGGTTTCCGATTCCCCGTACGAGCAGTACTTC. Protein: CASSLSGQVSDSPYEQYF.